The clone carrying this T cell receptor (beta chain) counts as medium-sized. The antigen is not known. These data are taken from a study of metastatic and nonmetastatic thyroid tumors. Study summary: The authors compared repertoires across blood and tumor or nodule tissue from malignant and benign thyroid patients.

Thyroid surgery had not been preceded by any treatment in any patient. Broader study findings: Malignant thyroid tumors reportedly had TCR beta diversity that was significantly higher than in benign nodules, in blood and tumor.

As processed by the authors: To classify distant metastasis in papillary thyroid cancer, a model was built from CDR3 differences across clinicopathological groups. TCRdb re-processed the PCR reads through MiXCR. None of the V and J calls come from the authors' own analysis; TCRdb made them. Here the sample spans around 16,000 clones, over 20% being singletons. Germline V gene data show CDR1 as SGHVS and CDR2 as FNYEAQ. V lost 8 bases and J lost 2; bases outside the gene matches: 3. CDR3 length equals 12 residues. This rearrangement joins TRBV7-6 to TRBJ2-7, with 7 bases identical to TRBD2. The sequence came from a male donor with papillary thyroid cancer or a benign thyroid nodule (not recorded which). Some clones in this sample may be carry-over from other donors' samples. Material for sequencing was blood. The CDR3 DNA reads as TGTGCCAGCGGGGGGGGGACCTACGAGCAGTACTTC. Encoded protein: CASGGGTYEQYF.